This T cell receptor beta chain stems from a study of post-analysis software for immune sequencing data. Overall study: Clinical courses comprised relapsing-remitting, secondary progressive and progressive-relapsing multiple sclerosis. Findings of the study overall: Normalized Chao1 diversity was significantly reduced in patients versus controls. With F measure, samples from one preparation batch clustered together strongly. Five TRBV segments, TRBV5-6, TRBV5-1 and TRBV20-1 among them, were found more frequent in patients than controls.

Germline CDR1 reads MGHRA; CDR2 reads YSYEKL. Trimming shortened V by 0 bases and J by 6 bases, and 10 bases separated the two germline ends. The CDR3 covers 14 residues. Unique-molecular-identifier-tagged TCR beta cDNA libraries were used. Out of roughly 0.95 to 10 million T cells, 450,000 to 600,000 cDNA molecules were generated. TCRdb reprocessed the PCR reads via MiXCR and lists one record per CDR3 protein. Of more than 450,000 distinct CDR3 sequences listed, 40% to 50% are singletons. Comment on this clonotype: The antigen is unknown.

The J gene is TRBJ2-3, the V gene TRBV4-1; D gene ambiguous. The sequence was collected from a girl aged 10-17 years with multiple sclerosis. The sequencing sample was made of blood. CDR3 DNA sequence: TGCGCCAGCAGCCAAGATATAAAGGAGGATACGCAGTATTTT. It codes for CASSQDIKEDTQYF.